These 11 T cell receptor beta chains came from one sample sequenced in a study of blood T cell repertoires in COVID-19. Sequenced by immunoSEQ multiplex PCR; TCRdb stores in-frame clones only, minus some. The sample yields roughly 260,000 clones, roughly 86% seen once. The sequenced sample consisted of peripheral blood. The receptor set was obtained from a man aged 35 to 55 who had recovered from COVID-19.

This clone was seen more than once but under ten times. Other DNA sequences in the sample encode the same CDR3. The CDR3 is CASSLRGEQYF. As DNA, the CDR3 is TGCGCCAGCAGCTTACGGGGGGAGCAGTACTTC. This rearrangement joins TRBV5-1 to TRBJ2-7; the D gene is possibly TRBD2 (6 bases). CDR1 and CDR2 (germline): SGHRS, YFSETQ. Trimming took off 2 bases at V and 7 bases at J, with 7 bases between the two ends. The CDR3 covers 11 residues.

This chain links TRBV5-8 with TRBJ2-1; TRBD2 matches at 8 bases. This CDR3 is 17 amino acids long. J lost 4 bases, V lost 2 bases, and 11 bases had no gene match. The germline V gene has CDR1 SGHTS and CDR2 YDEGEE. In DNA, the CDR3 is TGTGCCAGCAGCTTAGGAGTAGCGGGACCGCTATACAATGAGCAGTTCTTC. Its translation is CASSLGVAGPLYNEQFF. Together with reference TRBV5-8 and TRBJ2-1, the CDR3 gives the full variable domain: EAGVTQSPTHLIKTRGQQATLRCSPISGHTSVYWYQQALGLGLQFLLWYDEGEERNRGNFPPRFSGRQFPNYSSELNVNALELEDSALYLCASSLGVAGPLYNEQFFGPGTRLTVL.

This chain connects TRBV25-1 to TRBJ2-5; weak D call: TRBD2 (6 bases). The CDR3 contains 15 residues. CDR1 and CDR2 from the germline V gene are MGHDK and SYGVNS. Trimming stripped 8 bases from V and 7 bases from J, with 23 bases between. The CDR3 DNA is TGTGCCAGCGCCCCTACGGGGAGGTTTTTATCGACCCAGTACTTC. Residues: CASAPTGRFLSTQYF.

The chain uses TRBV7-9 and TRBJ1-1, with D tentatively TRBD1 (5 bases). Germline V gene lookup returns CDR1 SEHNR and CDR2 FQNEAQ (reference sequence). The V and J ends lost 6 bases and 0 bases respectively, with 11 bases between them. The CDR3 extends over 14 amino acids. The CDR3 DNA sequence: TGTGCCAGCAGGTATGGGGGGATGAACACTGAAGCTTTCTTT. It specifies CASRYGGMNTEAFF.

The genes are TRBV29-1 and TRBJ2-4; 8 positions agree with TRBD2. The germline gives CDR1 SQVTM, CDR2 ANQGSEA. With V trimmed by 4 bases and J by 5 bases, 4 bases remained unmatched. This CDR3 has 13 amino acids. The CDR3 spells CSVAGGLENIQYF. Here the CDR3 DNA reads TGCAGCGTTGCGGGGGGGTTGGAAAACATTCAGTACTTC. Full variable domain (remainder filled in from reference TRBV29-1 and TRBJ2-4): SAVISQKPSRDICQRGTSLTIQCQVDSQVTMMFWYRQQPGQSLTLIATANQGSEATYESGFVIDKFPISRPNLTFSTLTVSNMSPEDSSIYLCSVAGGLENIQYFGAGTRLSVL.

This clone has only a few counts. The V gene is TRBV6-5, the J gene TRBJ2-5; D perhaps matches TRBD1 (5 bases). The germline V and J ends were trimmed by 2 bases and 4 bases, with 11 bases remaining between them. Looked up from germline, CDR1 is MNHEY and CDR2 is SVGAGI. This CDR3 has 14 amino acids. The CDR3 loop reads CASSYRQGGETQYF. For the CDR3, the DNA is TGTGCCAGCAGTTACCGGCAGGGTGGAGAGACCCAGTACTTC.

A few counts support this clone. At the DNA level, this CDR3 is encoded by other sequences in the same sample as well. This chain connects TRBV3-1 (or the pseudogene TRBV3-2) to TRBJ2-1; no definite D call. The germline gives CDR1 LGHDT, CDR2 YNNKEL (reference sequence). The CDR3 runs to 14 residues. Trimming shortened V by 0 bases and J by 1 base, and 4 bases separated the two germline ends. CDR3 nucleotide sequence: TGTGCCAGCAGCCAAGACAGATCCTACAATGAGCAGTTCTTC. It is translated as CASSQDRSYNEQFF.

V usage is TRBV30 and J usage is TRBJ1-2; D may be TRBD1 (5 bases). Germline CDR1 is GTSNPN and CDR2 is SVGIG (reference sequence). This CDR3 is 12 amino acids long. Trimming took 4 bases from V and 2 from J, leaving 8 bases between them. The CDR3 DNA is TGTGCCTGGACAGGGAGGAACTATGGCTACACCTTC. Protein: CAWTGRNYGYTF.

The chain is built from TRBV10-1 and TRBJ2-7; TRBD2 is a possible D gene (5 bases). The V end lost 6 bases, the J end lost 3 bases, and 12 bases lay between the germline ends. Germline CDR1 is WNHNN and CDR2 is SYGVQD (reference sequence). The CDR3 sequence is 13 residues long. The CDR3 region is CASRAEGCYEQYF. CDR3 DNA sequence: TGCGCCAGCAGAGCGGAAGGTTGCTACGAGCAGTACTTC.

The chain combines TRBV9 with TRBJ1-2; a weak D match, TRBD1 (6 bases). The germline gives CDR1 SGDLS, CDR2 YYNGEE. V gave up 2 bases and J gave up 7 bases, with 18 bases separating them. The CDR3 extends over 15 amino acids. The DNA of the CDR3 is TGTGCCAGCAGCGTCGCAGACAGGCTAGGGACTGGCTACACCTTC. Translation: CASSVADRLGTGYTF.

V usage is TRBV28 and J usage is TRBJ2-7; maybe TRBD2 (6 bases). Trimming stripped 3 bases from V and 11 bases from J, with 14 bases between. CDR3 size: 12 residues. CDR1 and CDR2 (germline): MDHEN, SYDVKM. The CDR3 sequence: CASSLGLPKKYF. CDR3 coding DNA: TGTGCCAGCAGTTTGGGACTGCCCAAGAAGTACTTC.